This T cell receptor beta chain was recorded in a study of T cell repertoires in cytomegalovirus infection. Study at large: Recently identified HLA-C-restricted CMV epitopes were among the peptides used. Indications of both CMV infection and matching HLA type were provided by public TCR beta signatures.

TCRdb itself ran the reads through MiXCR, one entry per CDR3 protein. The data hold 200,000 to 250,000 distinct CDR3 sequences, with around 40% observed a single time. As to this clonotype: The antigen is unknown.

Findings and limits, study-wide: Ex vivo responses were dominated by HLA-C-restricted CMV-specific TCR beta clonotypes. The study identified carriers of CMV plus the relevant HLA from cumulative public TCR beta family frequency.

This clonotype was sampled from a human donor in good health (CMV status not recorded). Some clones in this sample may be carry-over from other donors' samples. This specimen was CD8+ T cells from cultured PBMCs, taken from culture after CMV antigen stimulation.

The CDR3 spells CASSLGGTAGYTF. CDR3 in DNA: TGTGCCAGCAGTTTGGGGGGGACGGCGGGCTACACCTTC. J is TRBJ1-2 and V is TRBV12-3 or TRBV12-4; the D gene is possibly TRBD1 (5 bases). The CDR3 has 13 residues. Between the trimmed V and J ends, which lost 3 bases and 8 bases, there was a span of 13 bases.